What follows are 24 T cell receptor beta chains derived from one specimen sequenced in a study of blood T cell repertoires in COVID-19. Generated by immunoSEQ multiplex PCR, the TCRdb table keeps only in-frame clones and is missing some. The sample has about 310,000 clones; 90% are singletons. The sample comprised peripheral blood. The receptor source for this set is a woman in her forties with COVID-19, enrolled during active disease.

CDR3 residues: CASSQVCASGGSPSYEQYF. DNA for the CDR3: TGTGCCAGCAGCCAGGTTTGTGCTAGCGGGGGGTCGCCCTCCTACGAGCAGTACTTC. The rearrangement links TRBV3-1 (or the pseudogene TRBV3-2) to TRBJ2-7; 11 bases match TRBD2. V shed 3 bases and J 0 bases; nucleotides not matched to a gene: 13. The V gene's germline CDR1 is LGHDT and CDR2 YNNKEL (reference sequence). This CDR3 comprises 19 residues.

The rearrangement links TRBV6-6 to TRBJ1-3; TRBD1 matches 7 bases. Germline lookup yields CDR1 MNHNY and CDR2 SVGAGI (reference sequence). Trimming cost V 5 bases and J 0 bases; bases outside gene matches: 10. The CDR3 loop spans 17 amino acids. CDR3 loop: CASSPHRGQSSGNTIYF. For the CDR3, the DNA is TGTGCCAGCAGTCCTCACAGGGGCCAGAGCTCTGGAAACACCATATATTTT.

V usage is TRBV19 and J usage is TRBJ2-5; D possibly corresponds to TRBD2 (6 bases). This CDR3 comprises 15 residues. Trimming stripped 5 bases from V and 2 bases from J, with 15 bases between. Per the germline V gene, CDR1 is LNHDA and CDR2 is SQIVND (reference sequence). CDR3 amino acids: CASSARSSGQETQYF. The CDR3 coding sequence is TGTGCCAGTAGTGCACGGAGTAGCGGTCAAGAGACCCAGTACTTC.

The rearrangement joins TRBV5-6 to TRBJ2-1; 8 bases fit TRBD2. Germline CDR1 is SGHDT and CDR2 is YYEEEE. The trim removed 4 bases at V and 9 bases at J, leaving 15 bases unmatched. This CDR3 is 16 amino acids long. This CDR3 is CASSRKLGLVPFEQFF. The CDR3 DNA follows: TGTGCCAGCAGCAGAAAACTGGGACTAGTCCCGTTTGAGCAGTTCTTC.

This clone was recorded once. V usage is TRBV7-3 and J usage is TRBJ2-1; 8 bases line up with TRBD2. V shed 2 bases, J shed 5 bases, and the junction held 5 bases outside the gene matches. The CDR3 has 15 residues. Germline assignment: CDR1 SGHTA and CDR2 FQGTGA. CDR3 sequence reads: CASSLFTSGNNEQFF. In DNA, the CDR3 is TGTGCCAGCAGCTTATTCACTAGCGGAAACAATGAGCAGTTCTTC.

The table lists this clone with a few counts. In DNA, the CDR3 is TGTGCCAGCGGCAGCTACGAGCAGTACTTC. It codes for CASGSYEQYF. V and J are TRBV25-1 and TRBJ2-7; D ambiguous. V lost 8 bases and J lost 3, with 5 bases in between. The CDR3 runs to 10 residues. Germline values: CDR1 MGHDK, CDR2 SYGVNS.

V usage is TRBV28 and J usage is TRBJ1-2; 7 nucleotides align to TRBD1. The J segment lost 5 bases and the V segment lost 6 bases, leaving 3 bases of the junction unmatched. Germline values: CDR1 MDHEN, CDR2 SYDVKM. This CDR3 comprises 12 residues. In nucleotides, the CDR3 is TGTGCCAGCAGGCCAGGGGGATATGGCTACACCTTC. Translation gives CASRPGGYGYTF.

This chain joins TRBV5-1 and TRBJ1-1; TRBD1 agrees at 9 bases. From germline, CDR1 is SGHRS and CDR2 YFSETQ. The CDR3 runs to 14 residues. J gave up 3 bases and V 4 bases, and 4 bases lay outside the gene matches. CDR3 amino acids: CASSQWTGDTEAFF. The CDR3 DNA reads TGCGCCAGCAGCCAGTGGACAGGGGACACTGAAGCTTTCTTT. The complete variable domain, with remaining parts taken from reference TRBV5-1 and TRBJ1-1, reads KAGVTQTPRYLIKTRGQQVTLSCSPISGHRSVSWYQQTPGQGLQFLFEYFSETQRNKGNFPGRFSGRQFSNSRSEMNVSTLELGDSALYLCASSQWTGDTEAFFGQGTRLTVV.

As DNA, the CDR3 is TGTGCCAGCAGCCAAGGGGCGGCGGGACTAACCACAGATACGCAGTATTTT. The encoded protein is CASSQGAAGLTTDTQYF. V gene TRBV3-1 (or the pseudogene TRBV3-2) combines with J gene TRBJ2-3; 7 nucleotides line up with TRBD2. The CDR3 loop spans 17 amino acids. Germline V gene sequence: CDR1 LGHDT, CDR2 YNNKEL (reference sequence). Trimming at V came to 1 base and at J to 2 bases, leaving 9 bases not matched to a gene.

As to this clone: The sample contains more than one DNA sequence encoding this CDR3. The chain employs TRBV2 and TRBJ1-1; no reliable D call. The V gene lost 4 bases and the J gene lost 3 bases, with 12 bases spanning the gap. Germline CDR1 and CDR2: SNHLY and FYNNEI. CDR3 length: 14 residues. CDR3 bases: TGTGCCAGCAGTGTAACTGGAGGTGACACTGAAGCTTTCTTT. As protein: CASSVTGGDTEAFF.

This clone was seen just once. The V gene is TRBV28, the J gene TRBJ2-1, with D perhaps matching TRBD2 (6 bases). Trimming cost V 8 bases and J 2 bases, with 7 bases left between them. Germline V gives CDR1 MDHEN, CDR2 SYDVKM. The CDR3 spans 12 residues. The CDR3 coding sequence is TGTGCCAGCGGGAGGACCTACAATGAGCAGTTCTTC. This codes for CASGRTYNEQFF.

V usage is TRBV27 and J usage is TRBJ1-5; 7 bases line up with TRBD1. Germline assignment: CDR1 MNHEY and CDR2 SMNVEV (reference sequence). This CDR3 is built from 16 residues. V lost 5 bases to trimming and J lost 6 bases; unmatched junction nucleotides: 13. The CDR3 region is CASSGLGTAYGQPQHF. The CDR3 nucleotides are TGTGCCAGCAGTGGACTGGGGACAGCCTACGGTCAGCCCCAGCATTTT.

The CDR3 region is CARIPDRLNEKLFF. The CDR3 bases are TGTGCCAGAATTCCGGACAGACTAAATGAAAAACTGTTTTTT. The genes are TRBV7-5 and TRBJ1-4; the table names TRBD1, a call not compared with the DNA. TRBV7-5 is reported as a pseudogene. The CDR3 covers 14 residues.

The chain has TRBV6-2 or TRBV6-3 and TRBJ2-1, with 9 bases lining up with TRBD1. CDR1 MNHEY and CDR2 SVGEGT come from the germline V gene. Germline trimming cut 2 bases from V and 8 bases from J; bases unmatched to any gene: 7. This CDR3 contains 15 residues. The CDR3 DNA sequence: TGTGCCAGCAGTTACGGGACAGGGTGGGTGCATGAGCAGTTCTTC. It is translated as CASSYGTGWVHEQFF.

The rearrangement uses TRBV9 and TRBJ1-6; D perhaps matches TRBD1 (5 bases). V dropped 0 bases and J dropped 11 bases, with 15 bases sitting between them. CDR3 length: 15 residues. Germline V lookup: CDR1 SGDLS, CDR2 YYNGEE. CDR3 nucleotides: TGTGCCAGCAGCGTAGACGGAAACAGGTTGACACCCCTCCACTTT. Its protein product is CASSVDGNRLTPLHF.

The chain combines TRBV5-4 with TRBJ1-2; 12 bases line up with TRBD1. This CDR3 is 16 amino acids long. The germline CDR1 and CDR2 sequences are SGHNT and YYREEE (reference sequence). V dropped 0 bases and J dropped 7; count of bases not matched to a gene: 7. CDR3 coding DNA: TGTGCCAGCAGCTTGGTTAGGGGACAGGGGGCAAGTGGCTACACCTTC. The encoded protein is CASSLVRGQGASGYTF. The whole variable domain, remainder taken from reference TRBV5-4 and TRBJ1-2, is ETGVTQSPTHLIKTRGQQVTLRCSSQSGHNTVSWYQQALGQGPQFIFQYYREEENGRGNFPPRFSGLQFPNYSSELNVNALELDDSALYLCASSLVRGQGASGYTFGSGTRLTVV.

The V call is TRBV18, the J call TRBJ2-3; D possibly corresponds to TRBD1 (6 bases). The V end lost 3 bases, the J end lost 2 bases, and 21 bases lay between the germline ends. The CDR3 covers 18 residues. Per the germline V gene, CDR1 is KGHSH and CDR2 is LQKENI. CDR3 sequence reads: CASSPLPRTASFTDTQYF. The CDR3 DNA follows: TGTGCCAGCTCACCCCTCCCTCGGACAGCCTCCTTCACAGATACGCAGTATTTT.

The V call is TRBV6-5, the J call TRBJ1-6; the D is unclear. The V gene's germline CDR1 is MNHEY and CDR2 SVGAGI. This CDR3 comprises 16 residues. Between the trimmed V and J ends, which lost 2 bases and 10 bases, there was a span of 18 bases. CDR3 DNA sequence: TGTGCCAGCAGTTACGGCGAGGGAGGCCGGCGGTCACCCCTCCACTTT. Its protein product is CASSYGEGGRRSPLHF.

The chain joins TRBV15 to TRBJ2-7, with 10 bases matching TRBD1. Per the germline V gene, CDR1 is LNHNV and CDR2 is YYDKDF (reference sequence). J gave up 2 bases and V 4 bases, and 8 bases lay outside the gene matches. The CDR3 spans 16 residues. CDR3: CATSKGDGTGAYEQYF. In DNA, the CDR3 is TGTGCCACCAGCAAAGGGGATGGGACAGGGGCCTACGAGCAGTACTTC.

In nucleotides, the CDR3 is TGTGCCAGCAGTTTCGGGGGGCTCCAAGAGACCCAGTACTTC. Protein sequence: CASSFGGLQETQYF. The V gene is TRBV9, the J gene TRBJ2-5, with a possible D match to TRBD2 (7 bases). V was shortened by 5 bases and J by 1 base, with 12 bases between the two germline ends. The CDR3 is 14 amino acids. Germline CDR1 reads SGDLS; CDR2 reads YYNGEE.

The V gene is TRBV19, the J gene TRBJ2-5, with a possible D match to TRBD1 (6 bases). CDR3 length: 16 residues. Trimming removed 6 bases from V and 4 bases from J, with 21 bases in between. Germline V lookup: CDR1 LNHDA, CDR2 SQIVND (reference sequence). The CDR3 loop is CASRREDRRRGETQYF. The DNA for the CDR3 is TGTGCCAGTAGAAGGGAAGACAGGCGTAGAGGAGAGACCCAGTACTTC.

The chain recombines TRBV11-1 with TRBJ2-3; possibly TRBD2 for D (7 bases). This CDR3 contains 16 residues. Looked up from germline, CDR1 is SGHAT and CDR2 is FQDESV (reference sequence). Trimming removed 2 bases from V and 0 bases from J, with 12 bases in between. Here the CDR3 DNA reads TGTGCCAGCAGCTTACGCCGGGGGGCTAGCACAGATACGCAGTATTTT. Its translation: CASSLRRGASTDTQYF.

CDR3 amino acids: CASRGQPYGYTF. In nucleotides, the CDR3 is TGTGCCAGTCGGGGACAGCCCTATGGCTACACCTTC. This chain joins TRBV19 and TRBJ1-2, with TRBD1 identical over 7 bases. CDR3 length: 12 amino acids. The trim removed 8 bases at V and 4 bases at J, leaving 4 bases unmatched. Germline CDR1 is LNHDA and CDR2 is SQIVND (reference sequence).

The chain couples TRBV7-8 to TRBJ2-1; 14 positions agree with TRBD2. V was pared by 4 bases and J by 8 bases, with 13 bases of the junction left unmatched. The CDR3 is 18 residues long. Germline V gene lookup returns CDR1 SGHVS and CDR2 FQNEAQ. The CDR3 protein is CASSSARAGLAGVDEQFF. The CDR3 DNA sequence: TGTGCCAGCAGCTCCGCTAGGGCGGGACTAGCGGGAGTGGATGAGCAGTTCTTC.